This section outlines one TCR beta chain sequence together with its context. This sample stems from a study of blood T cell repertoires in COVID-19. CDR3 length: 13 residues. V shed 5 bases and J shed 4 bases, with 9 bases lying between them. CDR1 and CDR2 (germline): SGHTA, FQGNSA. Sequenced by immunoSEQ multiplex PCR; TCRdb stores in-frame clones only, minus some. In the table there are tens of thousands of clones, 77% of which are singletons. The source of this sequence is a human donor in a cohort sampled during active COVID-19. Sample: peripheral blood. This chain joins TRBV7-2 and TRBJ1-5; TRBD1 might be the D (5 bases). In nucleotides, the CDR3 is TGTGCCAGCAGCAGACCAGGGAATCAGCCCCAGCATTTT. This codes for CASSRPGNQPQHF.